This entry is about one T cell receptor beta chain. Its antigen remains unidentified. The germline CDR1 and CDR2 sequences are LNHDA and SQIVND (reference sequence). The CDR3 spans 14 residues. Trimming left V 1 base short and J 11 bases short, with 17 bases between. The data belong to a study of identical twins. Points from the study as a whole: Partial confounding of zero-insertion analyses by invariant MAIT and iNKT cells was possible.

A universal primer site was added by template switching, and unique molecular identifiers were carried by the cDNA. TCRdb used MiXCR to reprocess the 5' RACE reads, holding one entry per CDR3 protein. Found here are about 520,000 distinct CDR3 sequences, approximately 22% of them singletons; the top ten hold around 1%. This sample was shared with a second study, whose subject was T cells expressing NK-cell markers.

This clonotype was sampled from a woman aged 18-30 years in good health. The V gene is TRBV19, the J gene TRBJ1-1, with D possibly TRBD1 on 5 matching bases. What was sequenced was CD4+ T cells sorted from blood. Here the CDR3 DNA reads TGTGCCAGTAGTATAGGGGCGGGACGCAACGAGGCTTTCTTT. This translates into CASSIGAGRNEAFF.